The source of this T cell receptor beta chain is a study of blood T cell repertoires in COVID-19. Study context: Specimens from acute and convalescent COVID-19 originated in the United States, Italy and Spain. T cells, B-cell-depleted T cells, or PBMCs supplied cDNA or gDNA.

Germline assignment: CDR1 GTSNPN and CDR2 SVGIG (reference sequence). The V end was cut by 3 bases, the J end by 7 bases, with 4 bases between. There are 10 residues in the CDR3. Methods used by the authors: Estimation of nucleated cell counts was performed using reference gene primer amplification. Assay: immunoSEQ multiplex PCR; the TCRdb copy retains only in-frame clones and omits some. V and J calls and clone size follow that table, whereas D and trimming were derived from the DNA. The sample includes some 180,000 clones, more than 70% of them seen just once. The source material was peripheral blood. This chain connects TRBV30 to TRBJ2-1; no reliable D call. The receptor was isolated from a middle-aged man with active or convalescent COVID-19. CDR3 sequence: CAWSGNEQFF. For the CDR3, the DNA is TGTGCCTGGAGCGGGAATGAGCAGTTCTTC.